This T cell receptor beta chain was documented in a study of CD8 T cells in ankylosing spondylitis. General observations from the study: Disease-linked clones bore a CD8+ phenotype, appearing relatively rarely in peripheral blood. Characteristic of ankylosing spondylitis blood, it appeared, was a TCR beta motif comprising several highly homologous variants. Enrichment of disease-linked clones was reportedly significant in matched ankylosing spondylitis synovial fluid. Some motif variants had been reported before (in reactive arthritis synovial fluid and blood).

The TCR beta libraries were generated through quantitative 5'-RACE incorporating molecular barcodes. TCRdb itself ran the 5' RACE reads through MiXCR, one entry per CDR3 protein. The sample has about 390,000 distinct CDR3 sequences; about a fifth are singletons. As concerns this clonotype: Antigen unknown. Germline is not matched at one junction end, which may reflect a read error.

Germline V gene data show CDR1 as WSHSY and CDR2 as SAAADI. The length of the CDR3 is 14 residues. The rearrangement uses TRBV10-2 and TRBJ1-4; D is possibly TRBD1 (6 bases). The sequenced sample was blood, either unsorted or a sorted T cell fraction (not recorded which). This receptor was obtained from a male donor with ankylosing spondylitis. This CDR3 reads CARSGQNHNEELFF. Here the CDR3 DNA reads TGCGCCAGATCCGGACAGAATCATAATGAAGAACTGTTTTTT.